The entry below gives a single T cell receptor (beta chain) sequence along with its context. Its antigen is unknown. This entry belongs to a study of T cell responses to AZD1222 COVID-19 vaccine. Study summary: Second-dose intervals of approximately 4 or approximately 12 weeks were pooled.

TCRdb's table, derived via immunoSEQ multiplex PCR, lists solely in-frame clones and lacks some. Seen here are 150,000 to 200,000 clones, around 92% observed once, and the top ten hold roughly a tenth. Notes on the study in general: Across spike, vaccine-associated CD4 TCRs were found, dominant at 160-218 and 743-854. Only five to seven AZD1222 recipients tested seropositive at baseline. Reportedly, close to half of spike-specific TCRs are directed against unmutated variant regions.

The CDR3 has 12 residues. Germline lookup yields CDR1 SQVTM and CDR2 ANQGSEA. J was trimmed by 6 bases and V by 7 bases; bases with no gene match: 6. This rearrangement joins TRBV29-1 to TRBJ1-1; 9 nucleotides align to TRBD1. Here the sequenced sample was peripheral blood, taken on day 0 of AZD1222 vaccination. The receptor's source is an adult in good health. Written as DNA, the CDR3 is TGCAGCGCCCTACAGGGGGCCGCTGAAGCTTTCTTT. Amino acid sequence: CSALQGAAEAFF.